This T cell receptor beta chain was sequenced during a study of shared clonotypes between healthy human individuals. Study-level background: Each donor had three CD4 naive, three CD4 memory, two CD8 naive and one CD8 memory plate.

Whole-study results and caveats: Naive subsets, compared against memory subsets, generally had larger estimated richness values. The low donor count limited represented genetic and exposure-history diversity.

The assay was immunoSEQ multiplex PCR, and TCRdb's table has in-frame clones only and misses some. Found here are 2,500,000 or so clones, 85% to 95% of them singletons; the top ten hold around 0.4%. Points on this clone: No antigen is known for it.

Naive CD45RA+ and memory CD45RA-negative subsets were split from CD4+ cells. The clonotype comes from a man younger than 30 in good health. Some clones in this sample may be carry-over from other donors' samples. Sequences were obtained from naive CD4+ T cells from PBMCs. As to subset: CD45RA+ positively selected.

The CDR3 reads CASSPQGPDTEAFF. DNA of the CDR3: TGTGCCAGCTCACCACAGGGCCCCGACACTGAAGCTTTCTTT. The chain has TRBV18 and TRBJ1-1; the D is unclear. V was shortened by 1 base and J by 3 bases, with 9 bases between the two germline ends. Germline assignment: CDR1 KGHSH and CDR2 LQKENI. The length of the CDR3 is 14 residues.